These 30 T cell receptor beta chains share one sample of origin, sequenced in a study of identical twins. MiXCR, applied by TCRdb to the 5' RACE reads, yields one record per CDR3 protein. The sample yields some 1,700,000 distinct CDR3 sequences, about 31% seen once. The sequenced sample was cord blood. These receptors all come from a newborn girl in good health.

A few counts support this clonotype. The CDR3 region is CSARSRINSPLHF. Here the CDR3 DNA reads TGCAGTGCTAGGAGTCGGATTAATTCACCCCTCCACTTT. The chain joins TRBV20-1 to TRBJ1-6; D remains ambiguous. CDR1 is DFQATT and CDR2 is SNEGSKA in the germline V gene (reference sequence). Trimming removed 3 bases from V and 6 bases from J, with 9 bases in between. The length of the CDR3 is 13 residues.

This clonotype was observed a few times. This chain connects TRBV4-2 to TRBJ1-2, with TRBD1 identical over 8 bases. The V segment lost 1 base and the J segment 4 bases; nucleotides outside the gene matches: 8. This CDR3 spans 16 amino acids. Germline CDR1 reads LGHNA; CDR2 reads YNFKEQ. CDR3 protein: CASSQASGQGIYGYTF. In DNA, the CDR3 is TGTGCCAGCAGCCAAGCCTCAGGACAGGGTATCTATGGCTACACCTTC.

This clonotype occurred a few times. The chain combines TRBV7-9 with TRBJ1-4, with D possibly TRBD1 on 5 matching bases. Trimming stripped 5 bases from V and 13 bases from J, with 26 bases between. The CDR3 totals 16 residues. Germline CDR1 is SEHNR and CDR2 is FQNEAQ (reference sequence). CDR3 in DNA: TGTGCCAGCAGCCCAACCAAGGGAATAATGAAAAGGGGACTGTTTTTT. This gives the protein CASSPTKGIMKRGLFF.

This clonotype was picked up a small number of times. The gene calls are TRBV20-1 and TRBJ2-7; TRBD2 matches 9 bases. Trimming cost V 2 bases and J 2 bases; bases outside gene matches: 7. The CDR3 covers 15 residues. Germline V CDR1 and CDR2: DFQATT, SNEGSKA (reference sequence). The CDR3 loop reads CSARNSGGLPYEQYF. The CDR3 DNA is TGCAGTGCTAGAAACAGCGGGGGGTTACCCTACGAGCAGTACTTC.

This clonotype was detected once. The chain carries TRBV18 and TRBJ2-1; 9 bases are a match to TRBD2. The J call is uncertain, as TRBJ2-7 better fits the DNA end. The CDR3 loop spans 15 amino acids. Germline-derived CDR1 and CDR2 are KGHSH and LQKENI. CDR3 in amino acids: CASSPELAGYNEQYF. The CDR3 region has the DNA TGTGCCAGCTCACCTGAGCTAGCGGGGTACAATGAGCAGTACTTC.

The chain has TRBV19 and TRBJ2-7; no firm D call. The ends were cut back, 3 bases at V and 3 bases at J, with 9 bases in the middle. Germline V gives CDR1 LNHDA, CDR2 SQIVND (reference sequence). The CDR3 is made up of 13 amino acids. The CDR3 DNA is TGTGCCAGTAGTATGAGTTGGGACTACGAGCAGTACTTC. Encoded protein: CASSMSWDYEQYF.

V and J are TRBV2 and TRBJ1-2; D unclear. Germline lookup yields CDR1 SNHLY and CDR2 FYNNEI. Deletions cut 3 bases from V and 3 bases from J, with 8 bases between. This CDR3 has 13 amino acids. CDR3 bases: TGTGCCAGCAGTGACAGGCGGGACTATGGCTACACCTTC. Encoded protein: CASSDRRDYGYTF.

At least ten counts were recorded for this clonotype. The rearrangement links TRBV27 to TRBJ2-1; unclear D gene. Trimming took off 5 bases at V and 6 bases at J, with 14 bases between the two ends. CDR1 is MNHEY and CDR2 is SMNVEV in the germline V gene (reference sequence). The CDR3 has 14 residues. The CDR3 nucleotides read TGTGCCAGCAGTCCCGGGTCTAGTCGCAATGAGCAGTTCTTC. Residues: CASSPGSSRNEQFF.

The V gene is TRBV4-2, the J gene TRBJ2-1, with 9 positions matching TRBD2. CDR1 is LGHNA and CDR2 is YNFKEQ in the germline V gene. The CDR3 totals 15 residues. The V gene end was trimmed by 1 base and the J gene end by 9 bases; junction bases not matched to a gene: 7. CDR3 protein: CASSQGSSGITEQFF. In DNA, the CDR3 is TGTGCCAGCAGCCAAGGTTCTAGCGGGATCACTGAGCAGTTCTTC.

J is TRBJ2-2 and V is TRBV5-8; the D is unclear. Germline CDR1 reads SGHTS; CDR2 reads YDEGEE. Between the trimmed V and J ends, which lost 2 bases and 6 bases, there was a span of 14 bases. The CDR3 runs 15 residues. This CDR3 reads CASSLFGSQAGELFF. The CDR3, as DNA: TGTGCCAGCAGCTTATTTGGTAGCCAGGCCGGGGAGCTGTTTTTT.

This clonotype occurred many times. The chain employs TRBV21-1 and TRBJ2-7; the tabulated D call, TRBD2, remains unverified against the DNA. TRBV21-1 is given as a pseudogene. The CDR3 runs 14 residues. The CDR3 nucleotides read TGTGCCAGCAGTAAGGGGACTAGCGGCTACGAGCAGTACTTC. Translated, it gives CASSKGTSGYEQYF.

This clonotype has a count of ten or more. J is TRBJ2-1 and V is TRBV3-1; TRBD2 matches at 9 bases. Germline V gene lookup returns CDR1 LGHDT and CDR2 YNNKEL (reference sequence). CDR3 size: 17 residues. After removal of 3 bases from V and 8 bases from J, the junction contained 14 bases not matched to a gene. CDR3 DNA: TGTGCCAGCAGCCAGGCCTCCGGGACTAGCATTCGGCATGAGCAGTTCTTC. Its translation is CASSQASGTSIRHEQFF.

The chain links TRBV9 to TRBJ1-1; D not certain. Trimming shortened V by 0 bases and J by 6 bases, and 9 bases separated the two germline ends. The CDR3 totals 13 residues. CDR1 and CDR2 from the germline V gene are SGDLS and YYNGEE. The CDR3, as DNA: TGTGCCAGCAGCGTAGTAGGATCCGCTGAAGCTTTCTTT. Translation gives CASSVVGSAEAFF.

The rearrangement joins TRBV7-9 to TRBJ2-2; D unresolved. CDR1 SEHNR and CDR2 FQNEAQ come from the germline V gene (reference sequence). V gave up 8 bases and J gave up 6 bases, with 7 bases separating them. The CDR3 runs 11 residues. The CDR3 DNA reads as TGTGCCAGCCGCGGTTCCGGGGAGCTGTTTTTT. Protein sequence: CASRGSGELFF.

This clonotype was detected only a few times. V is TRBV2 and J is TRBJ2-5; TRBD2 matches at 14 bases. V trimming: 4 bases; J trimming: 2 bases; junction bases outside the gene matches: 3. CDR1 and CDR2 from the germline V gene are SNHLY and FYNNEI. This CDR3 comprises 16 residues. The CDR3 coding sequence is TGTGCCAGCAGTGCTCGACTAGCGGGAGGGCAAGAGACCCAGTACTTC. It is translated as CASSARLAGGQETQYF.

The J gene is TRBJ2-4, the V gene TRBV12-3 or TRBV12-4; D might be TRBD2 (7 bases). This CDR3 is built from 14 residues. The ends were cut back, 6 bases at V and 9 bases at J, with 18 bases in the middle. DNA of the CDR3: TGTGCCAGCAGCCCGACAGGTCCGGGGGGCATTCAGTACTTC. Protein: CASSPTGPGGIQYF.

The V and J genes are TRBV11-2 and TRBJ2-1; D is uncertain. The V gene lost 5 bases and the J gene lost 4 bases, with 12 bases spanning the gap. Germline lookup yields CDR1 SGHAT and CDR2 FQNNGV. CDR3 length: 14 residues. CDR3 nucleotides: TGTGCCAGCAGCATCACTCCAGCATACAATGAGCAGTTCTTC. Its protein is CASSITPAYNEQFF.

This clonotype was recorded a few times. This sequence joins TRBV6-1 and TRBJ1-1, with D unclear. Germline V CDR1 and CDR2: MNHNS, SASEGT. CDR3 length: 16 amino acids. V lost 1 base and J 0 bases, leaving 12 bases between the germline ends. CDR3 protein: CASSEGFGYMNTEAFF. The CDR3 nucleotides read TGTGCCAGCAGTGAAGGATTTGGGTATATGAACACTGAAGCTTTCTTT.

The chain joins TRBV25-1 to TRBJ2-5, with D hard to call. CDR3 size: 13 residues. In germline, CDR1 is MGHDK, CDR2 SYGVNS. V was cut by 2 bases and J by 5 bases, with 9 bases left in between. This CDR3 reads CASSERVVETQYF. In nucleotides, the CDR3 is TGTGCCAGCAGTGAAAGGGTTGTGGAGACCCAGTACTTC.

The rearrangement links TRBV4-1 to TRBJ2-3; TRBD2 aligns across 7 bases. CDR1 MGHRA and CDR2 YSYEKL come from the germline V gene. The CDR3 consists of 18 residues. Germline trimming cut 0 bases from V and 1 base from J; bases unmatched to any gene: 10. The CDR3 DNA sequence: TGCGCCAGCAGCCAAGATGGACTAGTTCCTTATGGCACAGATACGCAGTATTTT. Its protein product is CASSQDGLVPYGTDTQYF.

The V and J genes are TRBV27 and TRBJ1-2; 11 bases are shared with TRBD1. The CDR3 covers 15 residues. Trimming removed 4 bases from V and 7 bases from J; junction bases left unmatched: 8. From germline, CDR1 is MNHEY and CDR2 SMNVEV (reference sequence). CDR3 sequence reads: CASSSIGTGGIGYTF. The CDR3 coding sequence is TGTGCCAGCAGTTCAATCGGGACAGGGGGTATTGGCTACACCTTC.

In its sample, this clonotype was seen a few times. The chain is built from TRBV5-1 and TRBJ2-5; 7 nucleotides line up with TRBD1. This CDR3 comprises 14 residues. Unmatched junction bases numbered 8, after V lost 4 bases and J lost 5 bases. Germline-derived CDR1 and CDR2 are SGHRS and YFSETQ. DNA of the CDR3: TGCGCCAGCAGCACGAGGGGGCGCGGGGAGACCCAGTACTTC. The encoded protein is CASSTRGRGETQYF. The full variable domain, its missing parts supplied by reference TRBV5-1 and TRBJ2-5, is KAGVTQTPRYLIKTRGQQVTLSCSPISGHRSVSWYQQTPGQGLQFLFEYFSETQRNKGNFPGRFSGRQFSNSRSEMNVSTLELGDSALYLCASSTRGRGETQYFGPGTRLLVL.

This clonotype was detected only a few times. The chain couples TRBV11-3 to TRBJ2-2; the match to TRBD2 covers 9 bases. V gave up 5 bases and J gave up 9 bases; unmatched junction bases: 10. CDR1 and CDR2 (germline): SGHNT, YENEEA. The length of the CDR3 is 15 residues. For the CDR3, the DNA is TGTGCCAGCAGCCTGCCCTGGACTAGCGTTCGGGAGCTGTTTTTT. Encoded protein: CASSLPWTSVRELFF.

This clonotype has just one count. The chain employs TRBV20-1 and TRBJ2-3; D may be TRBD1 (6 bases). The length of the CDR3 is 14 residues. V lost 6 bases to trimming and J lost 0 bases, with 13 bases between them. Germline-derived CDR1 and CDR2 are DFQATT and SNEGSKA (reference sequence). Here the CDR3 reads CSARTVPSTDTQYF. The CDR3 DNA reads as TGCAGTGCGCGGACAGTCCCTAGCACAGATACGCAGTATTTT.

CDR3 residues: CSVILWTGGTGELFF. CDR3 sequence (DNA): TGCAGCGTTATCCTTTGGACAGGAGGGACCGGGGAGCTGTTTTTT. The chain has TRBV29-1 and TRBJ2-2; D possibly corresponds to TRBD1 (7 bases). With 5 bases removed from V and 5 bases from J, the gap between germline ends came to 18 bases. The CDR3 totals 15 residues. Germline V gene lookup returns CDR1 SQVTM and CDR2 ANQGSEA.

The CDR3 nucleotides are TGCGCCAGCAGTCCTCAACGTAGCGGCACCGGGGAGCTGTTTTTT. It encodes CASSPQRSGTGELFF. V gene TRBV5-1 combines with J gene TRBJ2-2; possibly TRBD2 for D (6 bases). Germline V lookup: CDR1 SGHRS, CDR2 YFSETQ. This CDR3 is built from 15 residues. The V end lost 5 bases, the J end lost 4 bases, and 15 bases lay between the germline ends.

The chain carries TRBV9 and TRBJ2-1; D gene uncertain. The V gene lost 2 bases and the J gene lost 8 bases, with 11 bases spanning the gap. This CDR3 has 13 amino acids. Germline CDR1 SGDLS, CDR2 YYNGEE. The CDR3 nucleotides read TGTGCCAGCAGCGTTACTAAGGCCGATGAGCAGTTCTTC. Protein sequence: CASSVTKADEQFF.

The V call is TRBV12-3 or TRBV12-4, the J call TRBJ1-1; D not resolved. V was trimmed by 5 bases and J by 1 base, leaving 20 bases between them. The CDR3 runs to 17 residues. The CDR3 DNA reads TGTGCCAGCAGTCCACCCACGTTAGGGAGGGAGAACACTGAAGCTTTCTTT. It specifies CASSPPTLGRENTEAFF.

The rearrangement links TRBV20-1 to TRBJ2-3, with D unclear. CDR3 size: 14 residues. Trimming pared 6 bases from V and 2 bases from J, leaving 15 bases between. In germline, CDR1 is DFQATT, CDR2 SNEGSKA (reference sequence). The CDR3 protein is CSATDNPPTDTQYF. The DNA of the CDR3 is TGCAGTGCAACCGACAACCCCCCCACAGATACGCAGTATTTT.

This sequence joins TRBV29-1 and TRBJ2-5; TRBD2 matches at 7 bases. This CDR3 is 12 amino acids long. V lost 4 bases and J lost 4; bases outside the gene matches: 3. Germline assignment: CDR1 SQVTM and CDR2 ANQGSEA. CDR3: CSVAGEGETQYF. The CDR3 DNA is TGCAGCGTTGCCGGGGAGGGAGAGACCCAGTACTTC.